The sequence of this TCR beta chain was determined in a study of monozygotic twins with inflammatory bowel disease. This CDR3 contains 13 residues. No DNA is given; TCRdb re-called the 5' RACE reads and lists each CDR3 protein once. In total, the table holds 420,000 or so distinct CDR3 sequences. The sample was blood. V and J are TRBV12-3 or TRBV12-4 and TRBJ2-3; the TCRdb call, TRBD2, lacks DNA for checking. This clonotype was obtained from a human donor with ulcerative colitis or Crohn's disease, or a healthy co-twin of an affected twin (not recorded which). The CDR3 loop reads CASTLAGSDTQYF.